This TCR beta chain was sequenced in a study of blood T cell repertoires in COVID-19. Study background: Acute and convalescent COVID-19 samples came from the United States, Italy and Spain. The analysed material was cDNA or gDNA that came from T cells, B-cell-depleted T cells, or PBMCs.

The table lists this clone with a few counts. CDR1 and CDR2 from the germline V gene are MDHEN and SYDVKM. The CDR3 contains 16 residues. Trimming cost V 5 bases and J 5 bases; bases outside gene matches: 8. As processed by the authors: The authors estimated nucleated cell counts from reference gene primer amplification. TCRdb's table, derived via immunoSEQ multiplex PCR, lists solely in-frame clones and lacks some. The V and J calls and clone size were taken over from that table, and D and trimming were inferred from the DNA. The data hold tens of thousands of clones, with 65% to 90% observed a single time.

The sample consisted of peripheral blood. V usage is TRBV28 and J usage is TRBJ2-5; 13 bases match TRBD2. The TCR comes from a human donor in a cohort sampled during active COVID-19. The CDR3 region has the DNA TGTGCCAGCAGTCTGTGGACTAGCGGGAGTACGGAGACCCAGTACTTC. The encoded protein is CASSLWTSGSTETQYF.